This T cell receptor (beta chain) came from a study of T-cell reconstitution after alpha-beta-depleted transplantation in children. This sample's TCRbeta library carried unique molecular identifier barcodes. Each CDR3 protein is one row after TCRdb ran MiXCR on the PCR reads. Among hundreds of thousands of distinct CDR3 sequences, 10% to 15% were seen once, and the ten largest hold over 2%. In this sample, this clonotype turned up many times. V lost 6 bases and J lost 8; bases outside the gene matches: 9. CDR3 length: 14 residues. Germline V lookup: CDR1 SGHVS, CDR2 FQNEAQ. This receptor was taken from a male patient younger than 18 who had a stem cell transplant for acute myeloid leukemia, so the T cells may come from the graft donor. Here the sequenced sample was PBMCs, mostly from graft donor cells, taken 360 days after TCRalphabeta/CD19-depleted stem cell transplant. The chain uses TRBV7-8 and TRBJ1-2; the match to TRBD1 covers 10 bases. The CDR3 here is CASSYWTGGYGYTF. CDR3 DNA sequence: TGTGCCAGCAGTTATTGGACAGGGGGATACGGCTACACCTTC.